This T cell receptor beta chain was found in a study of blood T cell repertoires in COVID-19. The assay was immunoSEQ multiplex PCR, and TCRdb's table has in-frame clones only and misses some. The data contain roughly 250,000 clones, over 75% of them singletons. Seattle patient enrollment occurred during active infection, with longitudinal follow-up thereafter. Sequencing was done on a sample of peripheral blood. The clonotype comes from a human donor with COVID-19, enrolled during active disease. The donor label of this sample is uncertain.

The CDR3 nucleotides read TGCAGCGTGAGGGGGACAGGGGGCTTCTATGGCTACACCTTC. Protein product: CSVRGTGGFYGYTF. This chain uses TRBV29-1 with TRBJ1-2; 12 nucleotides align to TRBD1. V was clipped by 6 bases and J by 4 bases; unmatched bases: 6. Germline values: CDR1 SQVTM, CDR2 ANQGSEA. CDR3 length: 14 residues.